Listed here are 10 T cell receptor beta chains from one sample, sequenced in a study of blood T cell repertoires in COVID-19. Some clones are missing from TCRdb's copy, which holds only in-frame ones; the method was immunoSEQ multiplex PCR. This sample has about 200,000 clones, with just over 85% found just once. Sequencing was carried out using peripheral blood. Source of these receptors: a man aged 45 to 65 with acute or convalescent COVID-19.

This chain uses TRBV6-5 with TRBJ2-2, with a weak D call TRBD1 (5 bases). The CDR3 is made up of 14 amino acids. Trimming pared 8 bases from V and 0 bases from J, leaving 10 bases between. Per germline, CDR1 MNHEY and CDR2 SVGAGI. CDR3 nucleotides: TGTGCCAGCCCTGCAGGGACGAACACCGGGGAGCTGTTTTTT. Its translation: CASPAGTNTGELFF.

The chain links TRBV25-1 to TRBJ1-4, with D perhaps TRBD1 (6 bases). There are 17 residues in the CDR3. Trimming cost V 4 bases and J 0 bases, with 15 bases left between them. CDR1 and CDR2 from the germline V gene are MGHDK and SYGVNS. The CDR3, as DNA: TGTGCCAGCAGTGCGCCGCAGGGGATCGCAACTAATGAAAAACTGTTTTTT. This codes for CASSAPQGIATNEKLFF.

The V and J genes are TRBV29-1 and TRBJ1-5; D might be TRBD1 (5 bases). The CDR3 runs 13 residues. The germline V gene encodes CDR1 SQVTM and CDR2 ANQGSEA. Deletions cut 2 bases from V and 6 bases from J, with 11 bases between. This CDR3 reads CSVELGGGQPQHF. CDR3 bases: TGCAGCGTTGAACTGGGGGGTGGTCAGCCCCAGCATTTT. The entire variable domain, with the rest obtained from reference TRBV29-1 and TRBJ1-5, is as follows: SAVISQKPSRDICQRGTSLTIQCQVDSQVTMMFWYRQQPGQSLTLIATANQGSEATYESGFVIDKFPISRPNLTFSTLTVSNMSPEDSSIYLCSVELGGGQPQHFGDGTRLSIL.

This rearrangement joins TRBV7-9 to TRBJ1-2, with TRBD1 matching over 7 bases. Germline CDR1 SEHNR, CDR2 FQNEAQ (reference sequence). Trimming removed 5 bases from V and 7 bases from J; junction bases left unmatched: 13. CDR3 length: 15 residues. The CDR3 loop is CASSQVGSAGGGYTF. The CDR3 coding sequence is TGTGCCAGCAGCCAGGTCGGAAGCGCAGGGGGTGGCTACACCTTC.

This clone came up once. The V gene is TRBV10-3, the J gene TRBJ1-4; D gene uncertain. The CDR3 extends over 15 amino acids. Per germline, CDR1 ENHRY and CDR2 SYGVKD. The V and J ends lost 3 bases and 0 bases respectively, with 8 bases between them. The CDR3 is CAISDTKATNEKLFF. In DNA form, the CDR3 reads TGTGCCATCAGTGACACTAAAGCAACTAATGAAAAACTGTTTTTT.

The V gene is TRBV3-1 (or the pseudogene TRBV3-2), the J gene TRBJ2-5, with D tentatively TRBD2 (5 bases). Germline CDR1 and CDR2: LGHDT and YNNKEL (reference sequence). Trimming stripped 4 bases from V and 4 bases from J, with 13 bases between. The CDR3 totals 14 residues. CDR3 sequence (DNA): TGTGCCAGCAGCCTGCGGACCAGCGGAGAGACCCAGTACTTC. Encoded protein: CASSLRTSGETQYF.

This chain uses TRBV11-2 with TRBJ1-5; possibly TRBD1 for D (6 bases). Germline-derived CDR1 and CDR2 are SGHAT and FQNNGV. The CDR3 runs to 15 residues. Trimming removed 4 bases from V and 0 bases from J, with 10 bases in between. The CDR3 here is CASSSQGTSNQPQHF. The CDR3 bases are TGTGCCAGCAGCTCACAGGGCACTAGCAATCAGCCCCAGCATTTT.

This clone was seen more than once but under ten times. The J gene is TRBJ2-1, the V gene TRBV27, with a possible D match to TRBD2 (5 bases). Trimming took off 0 bases at V and 9 bases at J, with 21 bases between the two ends. Germline V gives CDR1 MNHEY, CDR2 SMNVEV (reference sequence). The CDR3 has 17 residues. DNA of the CDR3: TGTGCCAGCAGTTTATCAGGAGTGCGGGTAGCCTACGGTGAGCAGTTCTTC. Encoded protein: CASSLSGVRVAYGEQFF.

The chain combines TRBV6-6 with TRBJ1-1, with a weak D call TRBD1 (5 bases). Germline CDR1 MNHNY, CDR2 SVGAGI (reference sequence). The CDR3 has 14 residues. V gave up 7 bases and J gave up 6 bases, with 18 bases separating them. The CDR3 region is CASIALGGAPEAFF. Here the CDR3 DNA reads TGTGCCAGCATCGCGCTCGGAGGGGCACCTGAAGCTTTCTTT.

The V call is TRBV27, the J call TRBJ1-2; a possible D gene is TRBD1 (6 bases). The germline V gene encodes CDR1 MNHEY and CDR2 SMNVEV (reference sequence). V was pared by 5 bases and J by 8 bases, with 15 bases between. The CDR3 is 13 residues long. In DNA, the CDR3 is TGTGCCAGCAGTACTAGGGGGTCCGACGGCTACACCTTC. It specifies CASSTRGSDGYTF.